The TCR beta chain described here comes from a study of blood T cell repertoires in COVID-19. Study context: Nucleic acid was either cDNA or gDNA, and it came from T cells, B-cell-depleted T cells, or PBMCs.

Sequenced by immunoSEQ multiplex PCR; TCRdb stores in-frame clones only, minus some. This table has about 89,000 clones, roughly 80% appearing once. There are 15 residues in the CDR3. V lost 6 bases, J lost 0 bases, and 14 bases lay in between. Germline V lookup: CDR1 MRHNA, CDR2 SNTAGT. The source is a man between 65 and 85 years old with COVID-19, enrolled during active disease. The gene calls are TRBV6-4 and TRBJ1-2; a weak D match, TRBD1 (6 bases). The sample consisted of peripheral blood. CDR3 residues: CASSPGAGTNYGYTF. The DNA of the CDR3 is TGTGCCAGCAGCCCAGGGGCCGGGACTAACTATGGCTACACCTTC.